This T cell receptor beta chain was documented in a study of long-term antiretroviral therapy in people with HIV. The length of the CDR3 is 14 residues. The germline V gene encodes CDR1 LGHNA and CDR2 YSLEER. Trimming removed 1 base from V and 8 bases from J; junction bases left unmatched: 5. Going into DNA extraction, samples held 1-10 million cryopreserved PBMC. The immunoSEQ assay was v3.0, run at survey level. Researchers set sequencing to target about 35,000-55,000 T-cell genomes per sample. TCRdb's table, derived via immunoSEQ multiplex PCR, lists solely in-frame clones and lacks some. In the table there are 25,000 to 35,000 clones, roughly 78% of which are singletons.

The sequencing used unsorted PBMCs, collected 1.5 years before starting antiretroviral therapy. This chain connects TRBV4-3 to TRBJ2-1; TRBD2 agrees at 7 bases. The TCR comes from a man between 18 and 29 years old with HIV. CDR3 sequence: CASSQGTSRYEQFF. In DNA form, the CDR3 reads TGCGCCAGCAGCCAAGGGACTAGTCGGTATGAGCAGTTCTTC.